This TCR beta chain emerged from a study of CXCR3-negative and CXCR3-positive naive CD8 T cells. Study-wide results and caveats: In CXCR3-positive naive cells, the TRB CDR3s were more hydrophobic than in CXCR3-negative naive cells. With surface CD5 comparable between naive subsets, TCR strength was estimated using properties derived from the TRB CDR3. Both of the naive subsets showed about the same high diversity, but memory CD8+ cells had much less.

The CDR3 has 13 residues. Germline assignment: CDR1 SQVTM and CDR2 ANQGSEA. TRB cDNA was prepared as libraries by UMI-labeled 5' RACE. TCRdb reprocessed the 5' RACE reads, keeping one entry per CDR3 protein, no DNA. Recorded for this sample: 140,000 to 150,000 distinct CDR3 sequences. To note about this clonotype: The antigen remains undetermined.

This chain joins TRBV29-1 and TRBJ2-3. The sequence was obtained from a human donor in good health. Some clones in this sample may be carry-over from other donors' samples. The specimen was naive CXCR3+ CD8+ T cells from blood. Subset described: CD45RO-CCR7+CD27+CD95- naive CD8+ T cells expressing CXCR3 (TNR3+). CDR3 amino acids: CSVSRGSTDTQYF.